The rows below give T cell receptor beta chains drawn from one sample of a study of control samples from healthy donors and cancer patients. Data came from immunoSEQ multiplex PCR; TCRdb stores just in-frame clones and leaves some out. The table includes 200,000 or so clones, roughly 94% detected once. Material for sequencing was blood. The receptor source for this set is a man aged 50-59 years in good health. The CDR3 runs from the conserved cysteine through the conserved F or W. The D gene is left open where the match is weak. Some rows mark clone size as missing; the rest say once, few, many or name a class of expanded clone.

j_call v_call d_call clone_size cdr3_aa cdr3_nt
TRBJ1-3 TRBV9 NA NA CASSGPGQPKGNTIYF TGTGCCAGCAGCGGCCCCGGACAGCCAAAAGGAAACACCATATATTTT
TRBJ2-1 TRBV7-7 TRBD2 NA CASSRGGGGEQFF TGTGCCAGCAGCAGGGGCGGCGGGGGGGAGCAGTTCTTC
TRBJ1-1 TRBV7-2 NA NA CASSRRTFF TGTGCCAGCAGTAGAAGGACTTTCTTT
TRBJ1-6 TRBV5-4 NA NA CASSLAGGDSPLHF TGTGCCAGCAGCTTGGCCGGTGGTGATTCACCCCTCCACTTT
TRBJ1-3 TRBV5-1 NA NA CASSLVSFGSGNTIYF TGCGCCAGCAGCTTGGTAAGCTTCGGCTCTGGAAACACCATATATTTT
TRBJ1-2 TRBV4-1 NA once CASSQDRVDQYGYTF TGCGCCAGCAGCCAAGATCGGGTGGACCAATATGGCTACACCTTC
TRBJ1-1 TRBV28 TRBD1 NA CASSPPTGDHTEAFF TGTGCCAGCAGCCCCCCTACAGGGGATCACACTGAAGCTTTCTTT
TRBJ1-2 TRBV11-2 NA NA CASSLDRGGYTF TGTGCCAGCAGCTTAGATCGGGGGGGCTACACCTTC
TRBJ1-4 TRBV7-9 NA NA CASSSGASKGEKLFF TGTGCCAGCAGCTCCGGTGCTTCCAAAGGGGAAAAACTGTTTTTT
TRBJ1-5 TRBV19 NA once CASSPGAARNQPQHF TGTGCCAGTAGTCCCGGGGCGGCCCGAAATCAGCCCCAGCATTTT
TRBJ1-4 TRBV28 NA NA CASSATLATNEKLFF TGTGCCAGCAGCGCCACTCTAGCAACTAATGAAAAACTGTTTTTT
TRBJ2-3 TRBV10-3 TRBD2 NA CAISGPPSGGEDTQYF TGTGCCATCAGCGGACCTCCAAGCGGGGGGGAAGATACGCAGTATTTT
TRBJ2-5 TRBV7-9 NA NA CASSWGAETQYF TGTGCCAGCAGCTGGGGGGCGGAGACCCAGTACTTC
TRBJ2-2 TRBV3-1/TRBV3-2 TRBD2 few CASSQEGLANTGELFF TGTGCCAGCAGCCAAGAGGGACTAGCCAACACCGGGGAGCTGTTTTTT
TRBJ1-4 TRBV19 TRBD1 NA CASSRTGTGYEKLFF TGTGCCAGTAGCCGCACCGGGACAGGGTATGAAAAACTGTTTTTT
TRBJ2-1 TRBV9 TRBD1 NA CASSGGTGTYNEQFF TGTGCCAGCAGCGGCGGGACAGGGACCTACAATGAGCAGTTCTTC
TRBJ1-5 TRBV6-6 NA NA CASSYGGGDQPQHF TGTGCCAGCAGTTACGGGGGCGGGGACCAGCCCCAGCATTTT
TRBJ2-3 TRBV3-1/TRBV3-2 NA NA CASSSGGLGNTQYF TGTGCCAGCAGCTCCGGAGGGTTAGGGAATACGCAGTATTTT
TRBJ1-1 TRBV3-1/TRBV3-2 NA NA CASSLQGGTEAFF TGTGCCAGCAGCCTCCAGGGAGGCACTGAAGCTTTCTTT
TRBJ1-2 TRBV5-4 NA NA CASSLAGARGGYTF TGTGCCAGCAGCTTGGCCGGGGCCCGGGGAGGCTACACCTTC
TRBJ1-6 TRBV6-2/TRBV6-3 TRBD1 NA CASSYTTGTGDNSPLHF TGTGCCAGCAGTTACACGACAGGGACGGGTGATAATTCACCCCTCCACTTT
TRBJ2-7 TRBV23-1 NA NA CASIQFRDGTYEQYF TGCGCCAGCATACAATTCCGGGACGGTACCTACGAGCAGTACTTC
TRBJ1-5 TRBV2 TRBD1 NA CASSEQGAGNQPQHF TGTGCCAGCAGTGAGCAGGGGGCCGGCAATCAGCCCCAGCATTTT
TRBJ1-2 TRBV27 NA NA CASSLTPDYGYTF TGTGCCAGCAGTTTAACTCCGGACTATGGCTACACCTTC
TRBJ2-2 TRBV10-3 NA NA CAFMSGHTSPRNTGELFF TGTGCCTTCATGTCCGGACATACTAGCCCCCGAAACACCGGGGAGCTGTTTTTT
TRBJ1-5 TRBV19 NA NA CASSVSRRSGNQPQHF TGTGCCAGTAGTGTGTCTAGGAGGTCCGGCAATCAGCCCCAGCATTTT
TRBJ2-3 TRBV13 TRBD2 once CASSHRTSGGADTQYF TGTGCCAGCAGCCACCGGACTAGCGGGGGGGCAGATACGCAGTATTTT
TRBJ2-2 TRBV5-1 NA NA CASSLAELQGSTGELFF TGCGCCAGCAGCTTGGCCGAGTTACAGGGTAGTACCGGGGAGCTGTTTTTT
TRBJ2-1 TRBV10-2 TRBD1 NA CASSTTKRTGEQFF TGCGCCAGCAGTACCACTAAGAGGACAGGTGAGCAGTTCTTC
TRBJ1-2 TRBV28 NA NA CASRVTGLSYGYTF TGTGCCAGCAGGGTCACAGGGTTGAGCTATGGCTACACCTTC
TRBJ1-5 TRBV2 NA NA CASRYTSNQPQHF TGTGCCAGCAGGTACACGAGCAATCAGCCCCAGCATTTT
TRBJ1-1 TRBV24-1 NA NA CATSPGFSGSTEAFF TGTGCCACCAGCCCCGGGTTTTCCGGCAGCACTGAAGCTTTCTTT
TRBJ1-6 TRBV11-2 NA NA CASSIGDRNSPLHF TGTGCCAGCAGCATAGGGGACCGTAATTCACCCCTCCACTTT
TRBJ1-5 TRBV19 NA once CASSPEGLGQPQHF TGTGCCAGTAGTCCAGAGGGGTTGGGTCAGCCCCAGCATTTT
TRBJ1-1 TRBV13 NA few CASSRPNVGTEAFF TGTGCCAGCAGTCGTCCTAATGTGGGGACTGAAGCTTTCTTT
TRBJ1-2 TRBV18 TRBD1 NA CASSPSTGGAGGYTF TGTGCCAGCTCACCATCGACAGGGGGCGCGGGTGGCTACACCTTC
TRBJ1-3 TRBV18 NA NA CASSSDRYAGNTIYF TGTGCCAGCTCATCCGATCGGTATGCCGGAAACACCATATATTTT
TRBJ1-3 TRBV7-2 NA once CASSYGGAGNTIYF TGTGCCAGCAGCTATGGGGGGGCCGGAAACACCATATATTTT
TRBJ2-2 TRBV5-6 TRBD2 NA CASSLRGVRTGELFF TGTGCCAGCAGCTTGCGGGGGGTAAGGACCGGGGAGCTGTTTTTT
TRBJ1-1 TRBV27 NA NA CASSPLRPNTEAFF TGTGCCAGCAGTCCCCTCAGACCGAACACTGAAGCTTTCTTT
TRBJ1-2 TRBV14 TRBD1 NA CASSPTGSHGYTF TGTGCCAGCAGCCCGACAGGGAGTCATGGCTACACCTTC
TRBJ1-4 TRBV3-1/TRBV3-2 NA NA CASSPSGTKGEKLFF TGTGCCAGCAGCCCATCCGGGACAAAGGGGGAAAAACTGTTTTTT
TRBJ1-1 TRBV21-1 NA NA CASSQGGAGNTEAFF TGTGCCAGCAGCCAGGGGGGGGCGGGCAACACTGAAGCTTTCTTT
TRBJ2-7 TRBV27 TRBD2 few CASSPPGGPYEQYF TGTGCCAGCAGCCCCCCGGGAGGGCCCTACGAGCAGTACTTC
TRBJ1-1 TRBV21-1 NA NA CASSKGGVGDTEAFF TGTGCCAGCAGCAAAGGAGGAGTGGGGGACACTGAAGCTTTCTTT
TRBJ1-2 TRBV2 NA NA CASSEIERTNYGYTF TGTGCCAGCAGTGAAATTGAGAGGACTAACTATGGCTACACCTTC
TRBJ1-3 TRBV4-1 TRBD1 NA CASSQTGLGNTIYF TGCGCCAGCAGCCAGACAGGGTTGGGAAACACCATATATTTT
TRBJ2-3 TRBV2 NA NA CASSRLDTSSTDTQYF TGTGCCAGCAGCCGCCTCGACACGTCTAGCACAGATACGCAGTATTTT
TRBJ1-4 TRBV27 NA few CASSLGPSHEKLFF TGTGCCAGCAGTTTAGGCCCTAGTCACGAAAAACTGTTTTTT
TRBJ2-1 TRBV19 NA NA CASSSGPLLSYNEQFF TGTGCCAGTAGTAGTGGACCTCTTTTATCGTACAATGAGCAGTTCTTC
TRBJ2-3 TRBV7-3 TRBD1 once CASSLGQGLTDTQYF TGTGCCAGCAGCCTAGGACAGGGACTCACAGATACGCAGTATTTT
TRBJ1-1 TRBV3-1/TRBV3-2 NA NA CASSHGGEAFF TGTGCCAGCAGCCACGGGGGTGAAGCTTTCTTT